This T cell receptor beta chain was documented in a study of T cell changes during pregnancy in multiple sclerosis. This CDR3 spans 15 amino acids. Trimming removed 6 bases from V and 2 bases from J, with 17 bases in between. In germline, CDR1 is MDHEN, CDR2 SYDVKM. Repertoires were generated with immunoSEQ multiplex PCR, while TCRdb's copy carries only in-frame clones and drops some. Here the sample spans under 50,000 clones, 94% being singletons. This clonotype originated in a female donor with multiple sclerosis, enrolled in a pregnancy study. The input for sequencing was CD8+ T cells from peripheral blood mononuclear cells, taken in the first trimester of pregnancy. The rearrangement uses TRBV28 and TRBJ2-7, with D perhaps TRBD1 (5 bases). The CDR3 reads CASSQRQQFTYEQYF. CDR3 DNA: TGTGCCAGCAGCCAGAGACAGCAATTTACCTACGAGCAGTACTTC.